The 6 T cell receptor beta chains listed next were all sequenced from one sample in a study of Ad26.COV2.S vaccination and SARS-CoV-2 variants. Documented treatment: over 15 received Ad26.COV2.S at low or high dose, single or two shots; 5 received placebo; per-sample allocation not given. Material that was analyzed had been drawn on day 63 after the first vaccine or placebo injection. Produced via immunoSEQ multiplex PCR; TCRdb's table is partial and in-frame only. The sample shows a few hundred thousand clones, roughly 88% of them seen only once. The sequencing used peripheral blood, collected in a trial of Ad26.COV2.S vaccine versus placebo. These receptors came from a person between 18 and 59 years old who received the Ad26.COV2.S COVID-19 vaccine or a placebo.

The rearrangement links TRBV19 to TRBJ1-5, with D possibly TRBD1 on 6 matching bases. CDR3 length: 20 amino acids. From germline, CDR1 is LNHDA and CDR2 SQIVND (reference sequence). Trimming pared 2 bases from V and 4 bases from J, leaving 27 bases between. The CDR3 loop reads CASSILPGTTVWRRNQPQHF. The CDR3 region has the DNA TGTGCCAGTAGTATACTCCCCGGGACAACCGTTTGGCGGCGGAATCAGCCCCAGCATTTT.

The chain recombines TRBV5-1 with TRBJ2-2; 9 bases align to TRBD2. CDR1 is SGHRS, CDR2 YFSETQ, per germline. With V trimmed by 4 bases and J by 2 bases, 9 bases remained unmatched. The CDR3 consists of 17 residues. CDR3 sequence: CASSLSLAGPNTGELFF. CDR3 nucleotides: TGCGCCAGCAGCCTAAGTCTAGCGGGGCCTAACACCGGGGAGCTGTTTTTT.

The V and J genes are TRBV6-5 and TRBJ2-4; D ambiguous. This CDR3 has 13 residues. V gave up 6 bases and J gave up 0 bases, with 6 bases separating them. Germline loops: CDR1 MNHEY, CDR2 SVGAGI. The CDR3 DNA follows: TGTGCCAGCAGAGGTCTAGCCAAAAACATTCAGTACTTC. Amino acid sequence: CASRGLAKNIQYF.

The chain has TRBV7-2 and TRBJ2-3; 8 nucleotides match TRBD2. The CDR3 has 17 amino acids. Looked up from germline, CDR1 is SGHTA and CDR2 is FQGNSA. Trimming at V came to 4 bases and at J to 9 bases, leaving 18 bases not matched to a gene. The DNA of the CDR3 is TGTGCCAGCAGCTCACGACAGCCGGGACTAGTAGGTGAAACGCAGTATTTT. It codes for CASSSRQPGLVGETQYF.

CDR3 amino acids: CASSFPGHGYTF. The CDR3 DNA is TGTGCCAGCAGTTTCCCAGGTCATGGCTACACCTTC. The chain has TRBV12-3 or TRBV12-4 and TRBJ1-2; D unresolved. The CDR3 is made up of 12 amino acids. V lost 3 bases to trimming and J lost 6 bases, with 8 bases between them.

The count of this clone is one. Other DNA sequences from this sample encode an identical CDR3 as well. V usage is TRBV6-5 and J usage is TRBJ1-2; 7 bases are a match to TRBD1. Germline-derived CDR1 and CDR2 are MNHEY and SVGAGI. The junction had 2 bases not matched to a gene; V was cut back by 2 bases and J by 5 bases. The CDR3 sequence is 13 residues long. The CDR3 here is CASSYPQGYGYTF. The CDR3 nucleotides read TGTGCCAGCAGTTACCCACAGGGGTATGGCTACACCTTC.